The sequence of this TCR beta chain was determined in a study of OX40 agonist ivuxolimab in advanced cancers. Looking at the study overall: Patients were dosed intravenously with ivuxolimab at 0.01 to 10 mg/kg every 2 weeks.

Blood was sampled at baseline, cycle 4 day 1, and cycle 7 day 1. The CDR3 consists of 12 residues. The V gene lost 6 bases and the J gene lost 4 bases, with 10 bases spanning the gap. Germline-derived CDR1 and CDR2 are SEHNR and FQNEAQ (reference sequence). Overall study findings and caveats: Clonal expansion in partial responders at 0.1-3.0 mg/kg ranked among the lowest. The study found that CD8+ T cells averaged more expanded clones than CD4+.

On this clone: Its antigen is currently unknown.

Assay used: immunoSEQ multiplex PCR; TCRdb lists only in-frame clones, some missing. The table includes more than 60,000 clones, 80% to 90% detected once. This TCR was recovered from an adult with an advanced solid tumor such as melanoma, head and neck, liver or kidney cancer. The source material was CD4+ or CD8+ T cells sorted from blood, sampled in a trial of the OX40 agonist ivuxolimab. This chain uses TRBV7-9 with TRBJ2-7; D gene ambiguous. The CDR3 spells CASSMGFYEQYF. The DNA for the CDR3 is TGTGCCAGCAGTATGGGGTTTTACGAGCAGTACTTC.